The T cell receptor (beta chain) described here comes from a study of spatial heterogeneity in lung cancer. For the study at large: Raw sequencing reads included, on average, more than ten appearances of each unique TCR and UMI combination.

There are 15 residues in the CDR3. CDR1 and CDR2 (germline): KGHDR, SFDVKD. Between the trimmed V and J ends, which lost 3 bases and 6 bases, there was a span of 14 bases. General study points: Ubiquitous expanded tumor TCRs showed up in blood more at resection than follow-up.

This clonotype has just a few counts. What it binds is unknown. TCRdb fed the 5' RACE reads into MiXCR, producing one record per CDR3 protein. Altogether some 83,000 distinct CDR3 sequences are present, 15% to 20% being singletons, with the ten largest covering 6.2%. Time point reported: sample taken at primary tumor resection. Researchers sequenced whole RNA taken from tumor, nontumor lung or frozen PBMC without sorting. The chain couples TRBV24-1 to TRBJ2-1, with D perhaps assigned TRBD1 or TRBD2 (5 bases each). Sequencing used PBMCs, obtained at surgery. The sequence derives from a male donor with early-stage non-small cell lung cancer. CDR3 sequence: CATSDPGPLSNEQFF. CDR3 bases: TGTGCCACCAGTGATCCGGGACCCCTTTCCAATGAGCAGTTCTTC.